The T cell receptor beta chain under discussion was sequenced for a study of regulatory T cells in long-lasting Graves disease. V lost 2 bases and J lost 0, with 7 bases in between. The CDR3 contains 14 residues. Germline V gene lookup returns CDR1 MNHEY and CDR2 SVGAGI. This clonotype was counted at least ten times. The time point here: newly diagnosed GD, antithyroid drugs for less than 3 months. From RNA extracted from PBMCs, the TCR library was made. According to the study, TCR beta libraries were built with iRepertoire HTBI primers and CDR3-region Arm-PCR. TCRdb fed the multiplex PCR reads into MiXCR, producing one record per CDR3 protein. The data hold around 240,000 distinct CDR3 sequences, with around a sixth observed a single time. These data were likewise used in another study, on T cells in Graves' hyperthyroidism and ophthalmopathy.

This clonotype was obtained from a woman aged 25 to 39 with Graves disease. Sequenced material: peripheral blood mononuclear cells (PBMCs), taken at new diagnosis, from a patient treated with antithyroid drugs. V is TRBV6-5 and J is TRBJ1-2; TRBD1 is a possible D gene (5 bases). The CDR3 coding sequence is TGTGCCAGCAGTTACGGGGCAACTAACTATGGCTACACCTTC. Amino acid sequence: CASSYGATNYGYTF.